The 21 T cell receptor beta chains listed next were all sequenced from one sample in a study of T-cell memory formation after mild COVID-19. Via MiXCR, TCRdb re-called the 5' RACE reads, giving one row per CDR3 protein. Altogether about 260,000 distinct CDR3 sequences are present, roughly 16% being singletons, with the ten largest covering 20% to 25%. The sample taken for sequencing was PBMCs or a T cell subset sorted from them (not recorded which). These receptor sequences come from a man aged 18-30 years who had mild COVID-19 (a few samples of this study predate the infection). Cell type and time point are not known.

V gene TRBV6-2 or TRBV6-3 combines with J gene TRBJ2-5; TRBD2 agrees at 8 bases. This CDR3 comprises 15 residues. V shed 6 bases and J 5 bases; nucleotides not matched to a gene: 11. Germline lookup yields CDR1 MNHEY and CDR2 SVGEGT. The CDR3 loop is CASSGPAGAGETQYF. Written as DNA, the CDR3 is TGTGCCAGCAGCGGTCCAGCGGGGGCCGGGGAGACCCAGTACTTC.

This chain connects TRBV4-3 to TRBJ2-2; no firm D call. From germline, CDR1 is LGHNA and CDR2 YSLEER. V was cut by 4 bases and J by 0 bases, with 12 bases left in between. This CDR3 region has 16 residues. Written as DNA, the CDR3 is TGCGCCAGCAGCCCCCGGGCCGCGCCGAACACCGGGGAGCTGTTTTTT. Its protein is CASSPRAAPNTGELFF.

The chain recombines TRBV10-3 with TRBJ2-1, with D unclear. Germline loops: CDR1 ENHRY, CDR2 SYGVKD. The CDR3 is 13 residues long. V was shortened by 2 bases and J by 2 bases, with 4 bases between the two germline ends. CDR3 region: CAISETTYNEQFF. CDR3 nucleotide sequence: TGTGCCATCAGTGAGACCACCTACAATGAGCAGTTCTTC.

V is TRBV4-1 and J is TRBJ2-7; 7 bases match TRBD2. Trimming cost V 0 bases and J 2 bases; bases outside gene matches: 4. Germline V lookup: CDR1 MGHRA, CDR2 YSYEKL. The CDR3 runs to 15 residues. The CDR3 DNA is TGCGCCAGCAGCCAAGAACCGGGGGGAACCTACGAGCAGTACTTC. Translation: CASSQEPGGTYEQYF.

The V call is TRBV21-1, the J call TRBJ2-7; the table's D call, TRBD1, was not checked against the DNA. TRBV21-1 is a recognized pseudogene. This CDR3 is built from 18 residues. The CDR3 DNA sequence: TGTGCCAGCAGCAAACTCAATAGGCGGGGACACTCCCCCCCCGAGCAGTACGTC. Translation: CASSKLNRRGHSPPEQYV.

The chain couples TRBV10-2 to TRBJ2-1; maybe TRBD1 (6 bases). Trimming took 10 bases from V and 7 from J, leaving 23 bases between them. The CDR3 spans 15 residues. Germline CDR1 is WSHSY and CDR2 is SAAADI. CDR3 nucleotide sequence: TGCGCCACCCACCCCAACAGGGTTCTTATGAATGAGCAGTTCTTC. Its protein is CATHPNRVLMNEQFF.

In DNA form, the CDR3 reads TGTGCCAGCAGTAAGCGCGGCGCCTATACATCACCCCTCCACTTT. Amino acid sequence: CASSKRGAYTSPLHF. The chain joins TRBV12-3 or TRBV12-4 to TRBJ1-6; D gene ambiguous. This CDR3 has 15 residues. The V and J ends lost 5 bases and 10 bases respectively, with 18 bases between them.

This clonotype was seen ten or more times. The chain couples TRBV5-6 to TRBJ2-3; TRBD2 matches 11 bases. V dropped 4 bases and J dropped 2; count of bases not matched to a gene: 6. In germline, CDR1 is SGHDT, CDR2 YYEEEE. The CDR3 extends over 16 amino acids. The CDR3: CASSPSGGRDTDTQYF. CDR3 nucleotide sequence: TGTGCCAGCAGCCCTAGCGGGGGGCGGGACACAGATACGCAGTATTTT.

This clonotype was counted a few times. This chain joins TRBV12-3 or TRBV12-4 and TRBJ1-1; 7 bases match TRBD1. The CDR3 runs 11 residues. Unmatched junction bases numbered 0, after V lost 4 bases and J lost 7 bases. CDR3 region: CASSYRGEAFF. DNA for the CDR3: TGTGCCAGCAGTTACAGGGGTGAAGCTTTCTTT.

This clonotype was observed a few times. This chain joins TRBV4-1 and TRBJ2-5; D possibly uses TRBD1 or TRBD2 (6 bases each). CDR3 length equals 13 residues. In germline, CDR1 is MGHRA, CDR2 YSYEKL. With 0 bases removed from V and 13 bases from J, the gap between germline ends came to 15 bases. CDR3 coding DNA: TGCGCCAGCAGCCAAGATGGCCGGGGGACACGGTACTTC. As protein: CASSQDGRGTRYF.

The V and J genes are TRBV10-3 and TRBJ2-2; D call uncertain. Germline-derived CDR1 and CDR2 are ENHRY and SYGVKD. This CDR3 is 14 amino acids long. V was trimmed by 7 bases and J by 0 bases, leaving 9 bases between them. CDR3 nucleotides: TGTGCCATCAACCTGACACCGAACACCGGGGAGCTGTTTTTT. It translates to CAINLTPNTGELFF.

The table lists this clonotype with a few counts. The chain has TRBV12-3 or TRBV12-4 and TRBJ1-1; D is undetermined. The CDR3 totals 12 residues. The V end lost 4 bases, the J end lost 3 bases, and 6 bases lay between the germline ends. The DNA for the CDR3 is TGTGCCAGCAGTTCATACGACACTGAAGCTTTCTTT. This codes for CASSSYDTEAFF.

The chain combines TRBV4-1 with TRBJ2-5, with a tentative D call TRBD2 (6 bases). Between the trimmed V and J ends, which lost 0 bases and 0 bases, there was a span of 14 bases. Germline assignment: CDR1 MGHRA and CDR2 YSYEKL. The CDR3 spans 17 residues. The CDR3 bases are TGCGCCAGCAGCCAAGATATTGGCGGGGCGCACCAAGAGACCCAGTACTTC. Translating gives CASSQDIGGAHQETQYF.

V usage is TRBV7-8 and J usage is TRBJ1-3, with D tentatively TRBD1 (5 bases). V dropped 5 bases and J dropped 0 bases, with 17 bases sitting between them. Germline CDR1 is SGHVS and CDR2 is FQNEAQ. The CDR3 totals 17 residues. This CDR3 is CASSPWGRGISGNTIYF. As DNA, the CDR3 is TGTGCCAGCAGCCCATGGGGAAGGGGCATCTCTGGAAACACCATATATTTT. Full variable domain (outside the CDR3, taken from reference TRBV7-8 and TRBJ1-3): GAGVSQSPRYKVAKRGQDVALRCDPISGHVSLFWYQQALGQGPEFLTYFQNEAQLDKSGLPSDRFFAERPEGSVSTLKIQRTQQEDSAVYLCASSPWGRGISGNTIYFGEGSWLTVV.

The chain couples TRBV4-3 to TRBJ1-3; D not certain. V lost 4 bases to trimming and J lost 1 base, with 8 bases between them. Germline loops: CDR1 LGHNA, CDR2 YSLEER. The CDR3 runs 14 residues. DNA of the CDR3: TGCGCCAGCAGCCGGGTGGGGTCTGGAAACACCATATATTTT. Its protein is CASSRVGSGNTIYF.

This clonotype has just a few counts. The chain links TRBV30 to TRBJ1-5; D gene ambiguous. CDR3 length: 13 residues. CDR1 is GTSNPN and CDR2 is SVGIG in the germline V gene (reference sequence). The V end was cut by 1 base, the J end by 3 bases, with 7 bases between. The CDR3 protein is CAWSGSLNQPQHF. CDR3 in DNA: TGTGCCTGGAGTGGCAGCCTCAATCAGCCCCAGCATTTT.

The chain joins TRBV4-1 to TRBJ2-4; no definite D call. This CDR3 is 17 amino acids long. The germline CDR1 and CDR2 sequences are MGHRA and YSYEKL. V dropped 1 base and J dropped 0 bases, with 13 bases sitting between them. CDR3 DNA sequence: TGCGCCAGCAGCCAAGGAACCGACTCCTTAGCCAAAAACATTCAGTACTTC. This gives the protein CASSQGTDSLAKNIQYF.

The V and J genes are TRBV5-6 and TRBJ2-7; D unresolved. This CDR3 region has 14 residues. The V end lost 0 bases, the J end lost 7 bases, and 14 bases lay between the germline ends. Germline V gene lookup returns CDR1 SGHDT and CDR2 YYEEEE. The CDR3 loop reads CASSLVREGREQYF. CDR3 DNA sequence: TGTGCCAGCAGCTTGGTTCGCGAAGGACGGGAGCAGTACTTC.

This clonotype was counted many times. As DNA, the CDR3 is TGTGCCAGCAGTCCTCGGACAGGATTAGCCAAAAACATTCAGTACTTC. Its protein product is CASSPRTGLAKNIQYF. The chain joins TRBV27 to TRBJ2-4; 7 nucleotides match TRBD1. V gave up 5 bases and J gave up 0 bases; unmatched junction bases: 7. The germline CDR1 and CDR2 sequences are MNHEY and SMNVEV (reference sequence). The CDR3 extends over 16 amino acids.

The sample holds a few counts of this clonotype. The J gene is TRBJ2-1, the V gene TRBV6-2 or TRBV6-3, with D maybe TRBD2 (5 bases). The V and J ends lost 7 bases and 6 bases respectively, with 13 bases between them. Germline V gene data show CDR1 as MNHEY and CDR2 as SVGEGT. CDR3 size: 13 residues. The CDR3, as DNA: TGTGCCAGCACCAAACCGGGGAGCAATGAGCAGTTCTTC. It is translated as CASTKPGSNEQFF.

This clonotype was detected a few times. This sequence joins TRBV5-1 and TRBJ2-6, with a tentative D call TRBD1 (6 bases). Trimming left V 2 bases short and J 0 bases short, with 15 bases between. CDR3 size: 18 residues. Germline CDR1 is SGHRS and CDR2 is YFSETQ. CDR3 sequence (DNA): TGCGCCAGCAGCTTAGGGGGACAACTCCGCTCTGGGGCCAACGTCCTGACTTTC. Translated: CASSLGGQLRSGANVLTF. The full variable domain, in which reference TRBV5-1 and TRBJ2-6 provide the parts outside the CDR3, is KAGVTQTPRYLIKTRGQQVTLSCSPISGHRSVSWYQQTPGQGLQFLFEYFSETQRNKGNFPGRFSGRQFSNSRSEMNVSTLELGDSALYLCASSLGGQLRSGANVLTFGAGSRLTVL.